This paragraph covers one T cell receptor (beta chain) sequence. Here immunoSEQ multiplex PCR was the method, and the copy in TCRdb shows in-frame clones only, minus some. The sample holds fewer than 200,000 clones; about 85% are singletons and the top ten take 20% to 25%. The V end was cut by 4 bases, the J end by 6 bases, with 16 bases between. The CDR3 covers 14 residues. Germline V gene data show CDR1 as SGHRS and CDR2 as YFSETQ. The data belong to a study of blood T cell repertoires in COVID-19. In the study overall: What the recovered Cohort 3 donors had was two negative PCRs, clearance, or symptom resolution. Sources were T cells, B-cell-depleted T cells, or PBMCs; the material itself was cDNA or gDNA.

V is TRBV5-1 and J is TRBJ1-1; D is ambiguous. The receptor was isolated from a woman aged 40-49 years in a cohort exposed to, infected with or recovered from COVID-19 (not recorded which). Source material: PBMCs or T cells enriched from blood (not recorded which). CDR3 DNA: TGCGCCAGCAGCGCCCCGAGCTCGTTGGCTGAAGCTTTCTTT. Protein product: CASSAPSSLAEAFF.